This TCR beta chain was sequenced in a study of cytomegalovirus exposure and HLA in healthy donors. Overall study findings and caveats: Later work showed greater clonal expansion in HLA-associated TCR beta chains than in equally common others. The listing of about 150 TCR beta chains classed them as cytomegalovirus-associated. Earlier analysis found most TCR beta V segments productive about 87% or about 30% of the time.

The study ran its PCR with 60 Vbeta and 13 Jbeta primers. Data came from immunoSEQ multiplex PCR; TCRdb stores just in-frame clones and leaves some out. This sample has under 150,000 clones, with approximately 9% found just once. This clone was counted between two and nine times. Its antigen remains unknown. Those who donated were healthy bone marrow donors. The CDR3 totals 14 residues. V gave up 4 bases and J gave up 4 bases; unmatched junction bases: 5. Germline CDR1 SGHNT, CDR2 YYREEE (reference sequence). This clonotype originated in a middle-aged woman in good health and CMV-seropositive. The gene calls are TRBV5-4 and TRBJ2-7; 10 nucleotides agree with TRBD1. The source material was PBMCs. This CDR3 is CASSAGQGRYEQYF. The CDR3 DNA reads TGTGCCAGCAGCGCGGGACAGGGGCGGTACGAGCAGTACTTC.